The rows below give T cell receptor beta chains drawn from one sample of a study of T cell responses to AZD1222 COVID-19 vaccine. Profiled with immunoSEQ multiplex PCR; TCRdb holds only in-frame clones, not every one. This sample has 90,000 to 120,000 clones, with about 90% found just once. The sample was peripheral blood, taken on day 0 of AZD1222 vaccination. These receptors all stem from an adult in good health. Each CDR3 is given with its conserved first and last residue. Each record gives: CDR3 DNA, CDR3 protein, D gene, clone size, J gene, V gene. The D gene is left open where the match is weak. Clone size is given for some rows only: seen once, a few or many times, or a class if the clone is expanded.

CDR3 DNA: TGCGCCAGCAGCGCCGGGACAGGGGGCTTCGAGCAGTACTTC
CDR3 protein: CASSAGTGGFEQYF
D gene: TRBD1
clone size: NA
J gene: TRBJ2-7
V gene: TRBV5-1

CDR3 DNA: TGTGCCAGTAGTACAGACAGGGGGAGATCATCGAACACTGAAGCTTTCTTT
CDR3 protein: CASSTDRGRSSNTEAFF
D gene: TRBD1
clone size: NA
J gene: TRBJ1-1
V gene: TRBV19

CDR3 DNA: TGTGCCAGCAGTCCCCGATTTAAAGGCTACACCTTC
CDR3 protein: CASSPRFKGYTF
D gene: NA
clone size: NA
J gene: TRBJ1-2
V gene: TRBV12-3/TRBV12-4

CDR3 DNA: TGCGCCAGCAGCCAAGATGTCACGGAGCCCTACAATGAGCAGTTCTTC
CDR3 protein: CASSQDVTEPYNEQFF
D gene: NA
clone size: few
J gene: TRBJ2-1
V gene: TRBV4-3

CDR3 DNA: TGTGCCAGCAGTTTAGGGCGGTTAAAGTACTTC
CDR3 protein: CASSLGRLKYF
D gene: NA
clone size: NA
J gene: TRBJ2-5
V gene: TRBV28

CDR3 DNA: TGTGCCAGCACCCCCCCCGGGACAGGGGGGATATATGGTGGCTACACCTTC
CDR3 protein: CASTPPGTGGIYGGYTF
D gene: TRBD1
clone size: NA
J gene: TRBJ1-2
V gene: TRBV5-4

CDR3 DNA: TGTGCCAGCAGCTTAGCCTCGGGGGGCGAGGCTTTCTTT
CDR3 protein: CASSLASGGEAFF
D gene: NA
clone size: NA
J gene: TRBJ1-1
V gene: TRBV7-7

CDR3 DNA: TGTGCCACCAGTGATTTGAGGGAGCAGTACTTC
CDR3 protein: CATSDLREQYF
D gene: NA
clone size: NA
J gene: TRBJ2-7
V gene: TRBV24-1

CDR3 DNA: TGTGCCAGCAGTGAAGCGGGGAGGGCCTACGAGCAGTACTTC
CDR3 protein: CASSEAGRAYEQYF
D gene: TRBD2
clone size: NA
J gene: TRBJ2-7
V gene: TRBV25-1

CDR3 DNA: TGTGCCACCAACGGGCGGGATGGCTACACCTTC
CDR3 protein: CATNGRDGYTF
D gene: NA
clone size: once
J gene: TRBJ1-2
V gene: TRBV24-1

CDR3 DNA: TGTGCCAGCAGCTTAGGAGGGGCTGTCGGCAATCAGCCCCAGCATTTT
CDR3 protein: CASSLGGAVGNQPQHF
D gene: NA
clone size: NA
J gene: TRBJ1-5
V gene: TRBV7-2

CDR3 DNA: TGTGCCAGCAGCTTAGCGGGAGGGCCGGGTGAGCAGTACTTC
CDR3 protein: CASSLAGGPGEQYF
D gene: TRBD2
clone size: NA
J gene: TRBJ2-7
V gene: TRBV11-2

CDR3 DNA: TGTGCCAGCAGCCGCGGACAGGGGAGGCAAGAGACCCAGTACTTC
CDR3 protein: CASSRGQGRQETQYF
D gene: TRBD1
clone size: NA
J gene: TRBJ2-5
V gene: TRBV6-1

CDR3 DNA: TGTGCCAGCAGCCAAGATCTGGGGACAGGGGGACAGACCCAGTACTTC
CDR3 protein: CASSQDLGTGGQTQYF
D gene: TRBD1
clone size: once
J gene: TRBJ2-5
V gene: TRBV4-2

CDR3 DNA: TGTGCCACCAAATCTAGCGGATCGAACACCGGGGAGCTGTTTTTT
CDR3 protein: CATKSSGSNTGELFF
D gene: TRBD2
clone size: NA
J gene: TRBJ2-2
V gene: TRBV2

CDR3 DNA: TGTGCCAGTGCCGGACAGGACTATGGCTACACCTTC
CDR3 protein: CASAGQDYGYTF
D gene: TRBD1
clone size: NA
J gene: TRBJ1-2
V gene: TRBV12-3/TRBV12-4

CDR3 DNA: TGTGCCAGCAGTTTTAATGAAGGACTACCCCTCCACTTT
CDR3 protein: CASSFNEGLPLHF
D gene: NA
clone size: NA
J gene: TRBJ1-6
V gene: TRBV12-3/TRBV12-4

CDR3 DNA: TGTGCCAGCAACTCCGGGGGGACAGGGGGACAGCCCCAGCATTTT
CDR3 protein: CASNSGGTGGQPQHF
D gene: TRBD1
clone size: NA
J gene: TRBJ1-5
V gene: TRBV6-5

CDR3 DNA: TGTGCCAGCAGCCAAATCTACGAGCAGTACTTC
CDR3 protein: CASSQIYEQYF
D gene: NA
clone size: NA
J gene: TRBJ2-7
V gene: TRBV3-1/TRBV3-2

CDR3 DNA: TGTGCCAGCAGCCAAGACAGGGGCCCCTATGGCTACACCTTC
CDR3 protein: CASSQDRGPYGYTF
D gene: NA
clone size: NA
J gene: TRBJ1-2
V gene: TRBV14

CDR3 DNA: TGTGCCACCAGTGAAAGACAACAGGGGAACACCGGGGAGCTGTTTTTT
CDR3 protein: CATSERQQGNTGELFF
D gene: NA
clone size: NA
J gene: TRBJ2-2
V gene: TRBV24-1

CDR3 DNA: TGTGCCACCCGGAACAGCCCTAATTCACCCCTCCACTTT
CDR3 protein: CATRNSPNSPLHF
D gene: NA
clone size: NA
J gene: TRBJ1-6
V gene: TRBV27

CDR3 DNA: TGTGCCTGGAGGGGGACAGGGGACCGTGGCTACACCTTC
CDR3 protein: CAWRGTGDRGYTF
D gene: TRBD1
clone size: NA
J gene: TRBJ1-2
V gene: TRBV30

CDR3 DNA: TGTGCCAGCACTTTCAACAGGGGGGGGAATCAGCCCCAGCATTTT
CDR3 protein: CASTFNRGGNQPQHF
D gene: TRBD1
clone size: few
J gene: TRBJ1-5
V gene: TRBV6-5

CDR3 DNA: TGTGCCAGCAGCTTAGGTCCGGGGACCGCCCTGTATGGCTACACCTTC
CDR3 protein: CASSLGPGTALYGYTF
D gene: NA
clone size: few
J gene: TRBJ1-2
V gene: TRBV7-9

CDR3 DNA: TGTGCCAGCAGCCCAGACAGGGGGCGAGCCGGGGAGCTGTTTTTT
CDR3 protein: CASSPDRGRAGELFF
D gene: TRBD1
clone size: NA
J gene: TRBJ2-2
V gene: TRBV7-9

CDR3 DNA: TGTGCCAGCAGCGCACTAGCGGGGAATGAGCAGTTCTTC
CDR3 protein: CASSALAGNEQFF
D gene: TRBD2
clone size: once
J gene: TRBJ2-1
V gene: TRBV11-3

CDR3 DNA: TGTGCCAGCAGCCAAGCGCTCGGACAGGGGGACAATGAGCAGTTCTTC
CDR3 protein: CASSQALGQGDNEQFF
D gene: TRBD1
clone size: once
J gene: TRBJ2-1
V gene: TRBV4-2

CDR3 DNA: TGTGCCAGCAGCCAAGGGCCAGGGGCGCGCGAGCAGTACTTC
CDR3 protein: CASSQGPGAREQYF
D gene: NA
clone size: NA
J gene: TRBJ2-7
V gene: TRBV14

CDR3 DNA: TGTGCCAGCAGCGGAGATATTAGGGTGAACACTGAAGCTTTCTTT
CDR3 protein: CASSGDIRVNTEAFF
D gene: NA
clone size: NA
J gene: TRBJ1-1
V gene: TRBV9

CDR3 DNA: TGCGCCAGCAGCTTGGCTAGCGGATGGGGGACCGGGGAGCTGTTTTTT
CDR3 protein: CASSLASGWGTGELFF
D gene: TRBD2
clone size: NA
J gene: TRBJ2-2
V gene: TRBV5-1

CDR3 DNA: TGTGCCAGCAGCCCCAGGGAGGCTTTCTTT
CDR3 protein: CASSPREAFF
D gene: NA
clone size: NA
J gene: TRBJ1-1
V gene: TRBV9

CDR3 DNA: TGTGCCAGCAGTGTCAAGGACGTAACTTTGAACACTGAAGCTTTCTTT
CDR3 protein: CASSVKDVTLNTEAFF
D gene: NA
clone size: few
J gene: TRBJ1-1
V gene: TRBV25-1

CDR3 DNA: TGTGCCAGCAGCGCAGCGGGAGGAAGGTATGAGCAGTTCTTC
CDR3 protein: CASSAAGGRYEQFF
D gene: TRBD2
clone size: NA
J gene: TRBJ2-1
V gene: TRBV13

CDR3 DNA: TGCAGCGTTGACGGGCCGAACACCGGGGAGCTGTTTTTT
CDR3 protein: CSVDGPNTGELFF
D gene: NA
clone size: NA
J gene: TRBJ2-2
V gene: TRBV29-1

CDR3 DNA: TGTGCCAGCTCAGGGAGGAACACTGAAGCTTTCTTT
CDR3 protein: CASSGRNTEAFF
D gene: NA
clone size: NA
J gene: TRBJ1-1
V gene: TRBV18

CDR3 DNA: TGTGCCAGTAGTACCCGAACCCGCCTTGGGAATGGCTACACCTTC
CDR3 protein: CASSTRTRLGNGYTF
D gene: NA
clone size: once
J gene: TRBJ1-2
V gene: TRBV19

CDR3 DNA: TGTGCCAGCAGTGGAGGGAGGGGGGCCGCTGGGGCCAACGTCCTGACTTTC
CDR3 protein: CASSGGRGAAGANVLTF
D gene: NA
clone size: once
J gene: TRBJ2-6
V gene: TRBV25-1

CDR3 DNA: TGTGCCAGCAGCTTAGGTTGGGCCGGGGAGCTGTTTTTT
CDR3 protein: CASSLGWAGELFF
D gene: NA
clone size: NA
J gene: TRBJ2-2
V gene: TRBV11-2

CDR3 DNA: TGTGCCACCAGCAGAGGCCGGACAGGCGGAAACACCATATATTTT
CDR3 protein: CATSRGRTGGNTIYF
D gene: TRBD1
clone size: NA
J gene: TRBJ1-3
V gene: TRBV15

CDR3 DNA: TGTGCCAGCAGCTTATATGAGGAAAGGTACGAGCAGTACTTC
CDR3 protein: CASSLYEERYEQYF
D gene: NA
clone size: NA
J gene: TRBJ2-7
V gene: TRBV7-9

CDR3 DNA: TGCGCCAGCGAAGGCTCTGGGGCCAACGTCCTGACTTTC
CDR3 protein: CASEGSGANVLTF
D gene: NA
clone size: NA
J gene: TRBJ2-6
V gene: TRBV4-1